The clone carrying this TCR beta chain has a handful of counts. Its antigen remains unknown. This record belongs to a study of beta chain features in type 1 diabetes. Study outcomes and limitations: People with Type 1 diabetes carried modestly yet significantly shorter TCRB CDR3s in all four CD4+ subsets. HLA influence on TCRB rearrangement stayed unresolved here.

Expressed TCRB transcripts got sequenced, as all isolated RNA was reverse transcribed. Some clones are missing from TCRdb's copy, which holds only in-frame ones; the method was immunoSEQ multiplex PCR. The table has around 250,000 clones, 12% to 15% seen once; the top ten hold about 0.03%. Only one heparinised blood draw was taken per donor, and its volume averaged around 100 mL. Via CD45RO/CCR7/CD25/CD127/CD95/CD27, cells of the CD4+ naive, central memory, regulatory and stem cell-like memory subsets were sorted. This CDR3 contains 15 residues. Germline loops: CDR1 MGHDK, CDR2 SYGVNS. V lost 7 bases to trimming and J lost 0 bases, with 14 bases between them.

The receptor comes from a woman aged 40 to 49 in good health. The specimen sequenced was naive CD4+ T cells from blood. The chain carries TRBV25-1 and TRBJ2-3; a weak D match, TRBD1 (5 bases). The DNA for the CDR3 is TGTGCCAGCACCCGGGCTGGGGCTAGCACAGATACGCAGTATTTT. This gives the protein CASTRAGASTDTQYF. Drawing the rest from reference TRBV25-1 and TRBJ2-3, the complete variable domain is EADIYQTPRYLVIGTGKKITLECSQTMGHDKMYWYQQDPGMELHLIHYSYGVNSTEKGDLSSESTVSRIRTEHFPLTLESARPSHTSQYLCASTRAGASTDTQYFGPGTRLTVL.